Below, one T cell receptor (beta chain) is given with its context. The CDR3 covers 13 residues. The J segment lost 2 bases and the V segment lost 10 bases, leaving 6 bases of the junction unmatched. Germline V CDR1 and CDR2: LNHDA, SQIVND (reference sequence). This record comes from a study of CD8+CD57+ T cells in acquired aplastic anemia. TCR beta VDJ and CDR3 profiles were obtained from a genomic DNA template. TCRdb reprocessed the reads with MiXCR, giving one entry per CDR3 protein. The sample contains under 200,000 distinct CDR3 sequences, approximately 43% of which appear only once. The specimen was sorted CD4+, CD8+, or CD8+CD57+ T cells (not recorded which) from PBMCs. The chain uses TRBV19 and TRBJ2-7; 9 positions match TRBD2. This TCR came from a human donor in good health. CDR3 sequence: CATLAGFPYEQYF. The DNA for the CDR3 is TGTGCCACCCTAGCGGGGTTTCCCTACGAGCAGTACTTC.